A single sample is the source of the 20 T cell receptor beta chains below, sequenced in a study of blood T cell repertoires in COVID-19. The assay was immunoSEQ multiplex PCR, and TCRdb's table has in-frame clones only and misses some. Of roughly 160,000 clones listed, more than 70% are singletons. Sequenced input: peripheral blood. These receptors were collected from a woman aged 80 or over with active or convalescent COVID-19.

This clone was found a few times. The same CDR3 also results from other DNA sequences found in this sample. V gene TRBV4-1 combines with J gene TRBJ1-1; no firm D call. Deletions cut 0 bases from V and 4 bases from J, with 9 bases between. The CDR3 length is 14 residues. Germline CDR1 MGHRA, CDR2 YSYEKL. CDR3 sequence reads: CASSQEGRGTEAFF. The CDR3 nucleotides read TGCGCCAGCAGCCAAGAAGGGAGAGGCACTGAAGCTTTCTTT.

The rearrangement uses TRBV6-2 or TRBV6-3 and TRBJ1-5; D is possibly TRBD1 (6 bases). The germline CDR1 and CDR2 sequences are MNHEY and SVGEGT. The CDR3 consists of 14 residues. V lost 5 bases and J lost 4, with 12 bases in between. The CDR3 sequence: CASSLHRENQPQHF. CDR3 nucleotide sequence: TGTGCCAGCAGTCTCCACAGGGAGAATCAGCCCCAGCATTTT.

The chain has TRBV5-6 and TRBJ2-1; D gene uncertain. Per germline, CDR1 SGHDT and CDR2 YYEEEE. The CDR3 is made up of 15 amino acids. Trimming shortened V by 1 base and J by 2 bases, and 10 bases separated the two germline ends. The CDR3 protein is CASSLRRPTYNEQFF. The CDR3 coding sequence is TGTGCCAGCAGCTTGCGCAGGCCTACCTACAATGAGCAGTTCTTC.

CDR3 sequence: CATSDAAGTGTSREQYF. The CDR3 DNA reads TGTGCCACCAGTGACGCCGCCGGGACAGGGACTAGTCGCGAGCAGTACTTC. This chain joins TRBV24-1 and TRBJ2-7, with a possible D match to TRBD1 (9 bases). Trimming took 4 bases from V and 6 from J, leaving 24 bases between them. The CDR3 consists of 17 residues. From germline, CDR1 is KGHDR and CDR2 SFDVKD.

The V gene is TRBV7-3, the J gene TRBJ2-1; 10 bases align to TRBD2. CDR1 SGHTA and CDR2 FQGTGA come from the germline V gene. The CDR3 is 15 amino acids. Trimming cost V 5 bases and J 4 bases; bases outside gene matches: 5. Written as DNA, the CDR3 is TGTGCCAGCAGCGCAACTAGCGGGGTTTACAATGAGCAGTTCTTC. It encodes CASSATSGVYNEQFF.

The V gene is TRBV7-9, the J gene TRBJ1-5; D not resolved. The ends were cut back, 5 bases at V and 4 bases at J, with 6 bases in the middle. CDR3 size: 12 residues. Germline-derived CDR1 and CDR2 are SEHNR and FQNEAQ (reference sequence). CDR3 DNA: TGTGCCAGCAGCCCCCTAAATCAGCCCCAGCATTTT. Protein sequence: CASSPLNQPQHF.

This chain joins TRBV4-2 and TRBJ1-1; D might be TRBD1 (5 bases). The CDR3 is made up of 13 amino acids. Trimming removed 4 bases at V and 5 bases at J, with 11 bases between. Germline CDR1 is LGHNA and CDR2 is YNFKEQ. The CDR3 DNA follows: TGTGCCAGCAGCCGACCAGGGAGGACTGAAGCTTTCTTT. Translating gives CASSRPGRTEAFF.

The J gene is TRBJ2-1, the V gene TRBV6-4; TRBD1 matches 9 bases. The CDR3 is made up of 14 amino acids. Germline values: CDR1 MRHNA, CDR2 SNTAGT. V shed 4 bases, J shed 8 bases, and the junction held 6 bases outside the gene matches. In DNA, the CDR3 is TGTGCCAGCAGTGTCTCCGGGACAGGGCATGAGCAGTTCTTC. This sequence encodes CASSVSGTGHEQFF.

This chain joins TRBV28 and TRBJ2-3; D ambiguous. V lost 2 bases and J 4 bases, leaving 10 bases between the germline ends. Germline V gene lookup returns CDR1 MDHEN and CDR2 SYDVKM. This CDR3 has 14 amino acids. CDR3 loop: CASSLGSLPDTQYF. Here the CDR3 DNA reads TGTGCCAGCAGTTTAGGCTCGCTTCCAGATACGCAGTATTTT.

The genes are TRBV5-1 and TRBJ2-2, with D tentatively TRBD1 (5 bases). Trimming removed 5 bases from V and 0 bases from J, with 8 bases in between. This CDR3 region has 14 residues. CDR1 SGHRS and CDR2 YFSETQ come from the germline V gene. This CDR3 is CASRTETNTGELFF. CDR3 coding DNA: TGCGCCAGCAGGACAGAGACGAACACCGGGGAGCTGTTTTTT.

This chain connects TRBV11-1 to TRBJ2-1; 11 positions match TRBD2. In germline, CDR1 is SGHAT, CDR2 FQDESV (reference sequence). After removal of 8 bases from V and 3 bases from J, the junction contained 6 bases not matched to a gene. The CDR3 is 15 residues long. The chain's CDR3 is CASASGTSGYNEQFF. The CDR3 DNA follows: TGTGCCAGCGCCTCCGGGACTAGCGGCTACAATGAGCAGTTCTTC.

This clone was seen more than once but under ten times. The gene calls are TRBV6-1 and TRBJ1-5, with a weak D call TRBD1 (6 bases). In germline, CDR1 is MNHNS, CDR2 SASEGT. The CDR3 sequence is 16 residues long. The V gene lost 4 bases and the J gene lost 3 bases, with 16 bases spanning the gap. DNA for the CDR3: TGTGCCAGCAGTGGTCAGAGACAGGCCTACAATCAGCCCCAGCATTTT. The encoded protein is CASSGQRQAYNQPQHF.

The J gene is TRBJ1-2, the V gene TRBV6-5; 8 bases are a match to TRBD1. The CDR3 has 15 residues. CDR1 and CDR2 from the germline V gene are MNHEY and SVGAGI. Germline trimming cut 6 bases from V and 4 bases from J; bases unmatched to any gene: 10. The CDR3 region is CASSAPRQGCYGYTF. CDR3 nucleotides: TGTGCCAGCAGCGCCCCGCGACAGGGGTGCTATGGCTACACCTTC.

The chain recombines TRBV5-8 with TRBJ1-1; D unresolved. Trimming left V 0 bases short and J 5 bases short, with 14 bases between. CDR1 is SGHTS, CDR2 YDEGEE, per germline. This CDR3 is built from 15 residues. CDR3 in amino acids: CASSLVYGSGTEAFF. For the CDR3, the DNA is TGTGCCAGCAGCTTGGTATACGGGAGTGGGACTGAAGCTTTCTTT.

The rearrangement uses TRBV5-1 and TRBJ2-1; 11 bases line up with TRBD2. V dropped 0 bases and J dropped 6; count of bases not matched to a gene: 5. Germline lookup yields CDR1 SGHRS and CDR2 YFSETQ. The CDR3 has 16 residues. The CDR3 DNA follows: TGCGCCAGCAGCTTGGTGGCTAGCGGGAGGACCAATGAGCAGTTCTTC. Its translation: CASSLVASGRTNEQFF.

This clone has just one count. The V gene is TRBV4-2, the J gene TRBJ2-1; 8 nucleotides match TRBD2. Germline V CDR1 and CDR2: LGHNA, YNFKEQ. V was pared by 0 bases and J by 9 bases, with 10 bases of the junction left unmatched. This CDR3 comprises 16 residues. CDR3 bases: TGTGCCAGCAGCCAAGAGAGGTCGGGAGGGGCAGTTGAGCAGTTCTTC. Its translation is CASSQERSGGAVEQFF.

The chain has TRBV19 and TRBJ2-3, with 7 positions matching TRBD2. J gave up 1 base and V 3 bases, and 7 bases lay outside the gene matches. Germline V lookup: CDR1 LNHDA, CDR2 SQIVND (reference sequence). CDR3 length: 16 amino acids. Here the CDR3 DNA reads TGTGCCAGTAGTATCTCAACGGGAGGAGGCACAGATACGCAGTATTTT. Encoded protein: CASSISTGGGTDTQYF.

This clone came up once. The chain combines TRBV5-4 with TRBJ1-1; 8 bases are shared with TRBD1. The CDR3 covers 13 residues. The trim removed 4 bases at V and 11 bases at J, leaving 10 bases unmatched. The germline V gene has CDR1 SGHNT and CDR2 YYREEE (reference sequence). DNA of the CDR3: TGTGCCAGCAGCCAACAATCGGACAGGGAGGCTTTCTTT. As protein: CASSQQSDREAFF.

The chain couples TRBV20-1 to TRBJ2-7, with D perhaps matching TRBD1 (5 bases). V was shortened by 3 bases and J by 2 bases, with 8 bases between the two germline ends. Germline lookup yields CDR1 DFQATT and CDR2 SNEGSKA (reference sequence). CDR3 length: 12 amino acids. This CDR3 is CSASLGAYEQYF. The CDR3 region has the DNA TGCAGTGCTAGTTTAGGGGCCTACGAGCAGTACTTC.

The rearrangement links TRBV5-1 to TRBJ2-5; no clear D. The CDR3 is 13 residues long. Trimming cost V 4 bases and J 2 bases, with 9 bases left between them. The V gene's germline CDR1 is SGHRS and CDR2 YFSETQ. The CDR3 reads CASSEPGQETQYF. CDR3 bases: TGCGCCAGCAGCGAGCCCGGTCAAGAGACCCAGTACTTC.